This TCR beta chain was retrieved from a study of blood T cells in healthy people across ages. Across the study: Capturing about one barcoded beta molecule per two T cells was achieved by template switching. Study-wide points: Higher diversity and more naive CD4+ cells were features of long-lived donors, compared to aged donors. Strong correlation was found linking TCR beta diversity to naive T cell percentage.

Deletions cut 0 bases from V and 2 bases from J, with 9 bases between. This CDR3 has 15 residues. Per the germline V gene, CDR1 is ENHRY and CDR2 is SYGVKD. Details on this clonotype: Its antigen is as yet unknown.

A second about 6 to 12 cycle PCR used barcoded and J-beta primers. TCRdb redid the calling of the 5' RACE reads with MiXCR, one entry per CDR3 protein. Seen here are 1.2 million to 1.5 million distinct CDR3 sequences, approximately 42% observed once, and the top ten hold roughly 7.7%. This sequence joins TRBV10-3 and TRBJ2-3; D uncertain. The receptor comes from a woman in her late teens or twenties in good health. Sequenced: blood. The CDR3 DNA follows: TGTGCCATCAGTGAGTCGCGGACGCACACAGATACGCAGTATTTT. It encodes CAISESRTHTDTQYF.